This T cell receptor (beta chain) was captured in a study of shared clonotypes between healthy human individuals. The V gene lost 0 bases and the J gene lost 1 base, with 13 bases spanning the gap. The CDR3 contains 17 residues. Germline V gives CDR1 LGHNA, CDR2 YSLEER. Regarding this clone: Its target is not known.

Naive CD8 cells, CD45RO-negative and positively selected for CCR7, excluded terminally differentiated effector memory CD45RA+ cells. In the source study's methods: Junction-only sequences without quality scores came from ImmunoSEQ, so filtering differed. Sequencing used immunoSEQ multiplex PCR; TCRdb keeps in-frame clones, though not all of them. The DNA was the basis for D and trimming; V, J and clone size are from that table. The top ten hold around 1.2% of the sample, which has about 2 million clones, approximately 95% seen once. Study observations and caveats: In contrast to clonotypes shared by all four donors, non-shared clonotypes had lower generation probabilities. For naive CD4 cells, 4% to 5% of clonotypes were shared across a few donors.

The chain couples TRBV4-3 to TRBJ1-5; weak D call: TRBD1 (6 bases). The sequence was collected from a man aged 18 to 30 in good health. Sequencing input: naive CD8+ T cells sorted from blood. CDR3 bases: TGCGCCAGCAGCCAAGATGGGTGGAGGGGGAGCAATCAGCCCCAGCATTTT. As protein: CASSQDGWRGSNQPQHF.